The T cell receptor beta chain described here comes from a study of T cell responses to AZD1222 COVID-19 vaccine. Produced via immunoSEQ multiplex PCR; TCRdb's table is partial and in-frame only. This sample has 92,000 or so clones, with roughly 87% found just once. Trimming removed 4 bases from V and 3 bases from J; junction bases left unmatched: 8. This CDR3 is built from 15 residues. Germline loops: CDR1 LGHNA, CDR2 YNFKEQ. With respect to this clone: Its target is not known.

Study-level points and caveats: CD4 TCRs associated with vaccination spanned spike, dominating at 160-218 and 743-854. It was only after the peak T cell response that any repertoires were sampled.

Sequencing was performed on peripheral blood, taken on day 0 of AZD1222 vaccination. The receptor comes from an adult in good health. V is TRBV4-2 and J is TRBJ2-7, with TRBD1 identical over 8 bases. CDR3 loop: CASSPDGGQDYEQYF. CDR3 bases: TGTGCCAGCAGCCCAGACGGGGGACAGGACTACGAGCAGTACTTC.